The 11 T cell receptor beta chains reported below all come from one sample, sequenced in a study of T cells in Graves' hyperthyroidism and ophthalmopathy. It was RNA transcripts that yielded the amplified TCR beta CDR3 regions. The TCR CDR3 first-round RT-PCR relied on the HTBI primer set. Via MiXCR, TCRdb re-called the multiplex PCR reads, giving one row per CDR3 protein. The sample has 500,000 or so distinct CDR3 sequences, 17% seen once. The sample comprised blood. These receptors all stem from a young woman with Graves' ophthalmopathy.

The chain combines TRBV29-1 with TRBJ2-7; 9 bases align to TRBD2. V shed 8 bases and J 0 bases; nucleotides not matched to a gene: 5. This CDR3 is built from 13 residues. Germline loops: CDR1 SQVTM, CDR2 ANQGSEA. The CDR3 protein is CSIRLADSYEQYF. The CDR3 nucleotides are TGCAGCATTAGACTAGCGGACTCCTACGAGCAGTACTTC.

V is TRBV6-1 and J is TRBJ2-7; no reliable D call. CDR3 length: 13 residues. V was pared by 6 bases and J by 2 bases, with 11 bases between. The germline V gene encodes CDR1 MNHNS and CDR2 SASEGT. DNA for the CDR3: TGTGCCAGCAGGCCTATAGTGGCCTACGAGCAGTACTTC. It encodes CASRPIVAYEQYF.

This clonotype was detected a few times. The V gene is TRBV7-3, the J gene TRBJ1-1; 7 nucleotides align to TRBD1. V gave up 4 bases and J gave up 6 bases; unmatched junction bases: 5. CDR3 length equals 13 residues. Germline-derived CDR1 and CDR2 are SGHTA and FQGTGA. CDR3 protein: CASSSTGASEAFF. The CDR3 DNA reads TGTGCCAGCAGCTCCACAGGGGCCTCTGAAGCTTTCTTT.

This clonotype was counted at least ten times. CDR3 protein: CASSLGLAVDYEQYF. The CDR3 DNA is TGTGCCAGCAGTTTAGGGCTAGCGGTAGACTACGAGCAGTACTTC. The chain employs TRBV27 and TRBJ2-7; 7 positions agree with TRBD2. This CDR3 is 15 amino acids long. After removal of 2 bases from V and 3 bases from J, the junction contained 7 bases not matched to a gene. Germline V gene lookup returns CDR1 MNHEY and CDR2 SMNVEV (reference sequence).

In its sample, this clonotype was seen many times. The chain has TRBV5-1 and TRBJ1-1; D is possibly TRBD1 (5 bases). This CDR3 is 13 amino acids long. Between the trimmed V and J ends, which lost 2 bases and 4 bases, there was a span of 9 bases. CDR1 and CDR2 (germline): SGHRS, YFSETQ. CDR3 DNA: TGCGCCAGCAGCTTCAGGGTAGCCACTGAAGCTTTCTTT. This encodes CASSFRVATEAFF.

J is TRBJ2-7 and V is TRBV19, with D possibly being TRBD1 (5 bases). Germline V gene lookup returns CDR1 LNHDA and CDR2 SQIVND (reference sequence). The CDR3 is 13 amino acids. V was shortened by 3 bases and J by 2 bases, with 8 bases between the two germline ends. CDR3 residues: CASSMTVTYEQYF. The CDR3 DNA follows: TGTGCCAGTAGTATGACAGTAACCTACGAGCAGTACTTC.

The chain links TRBV28 to TRBJ2-1, with a weak D call TRBD2 (6 bases). With 7 bases removed from V and 0 bases from J, the gap between germline ends came to 13 bases. The CDR3 sequence is 15 residues long. The germline CDR1 and CDR2 sequences are MDHEN and SYDVKM. The CDR3 is CASTPMGGSYNEQFF. CDR3 DNA: TGTGCCAGCACTCCAATGGGGGGCTCCTACAATGAGCAGTTCTTC.

The genes are TRBV29-1 and TRBJ2-1; 12 bases align to TRBD2. The CDR3 consists of 15 residues. V lost 3 bases and J lost 9; bases outside the gene matches: 9. The germline V gene has CDR1 SQVTM and CDR2 ANQGSEA. The CDR3 loop is CSVDRLAGGLGEQFF. In nucleotides, the CDR3 is TGCAGCGTTGACCGCCTAGCGGGGGGGCTCGGTGAGCAGTTCTTC.

This clonotype was counted at least ten times. At one boundary the junction diverges from the germline segment, which might be a read error. The rearrangement uses TRBV30 and TRBJ1-1, with TRBD1 matching 8 bases. CDR3 length equals 13 residues. Germline V gives CDR1 GTSNPN, CDR2 SVGIG (reference sequence). CDR3 in amino acids: CARRTGPYTEAFF. The CDR3, as DNA: TGTGCCCGGAGGACAGGGCCTTACACTGAAGCTTTCTTT.

The sample holds many counts of this clonotype. The chain recombines TRBV28 with TRBJ2-4; 12 bases line up with TRBD2. This CDR3 is built from 17 residues. Germline CDR1 MDHEN, CDR2 SYDVKM. Germline trimming cut 5 bases from V and 8 bases from J; bases unmatched to any gene: 13. The CDR3: CASSPVTRTSGKDIQYF. The CDR3 bases are TGTGCCAGCAGTCCCGTCACCCGGACTAGCGGGAAGGACATTCAGTACTTC.

The J gene is TRBJ1-2, the V gene TRBV30; the D is unclear. Germline V gives CDR1 GTSNPN, CDR2 SVGIG (reference sequence). The germline V and J ends were trimmed by 0 bases and 8 bases, with 13 bases remaining between them. This CDR3 region has 13 residues. CDR3 bases: TGTGCCTGGAGTGTACGCCCTTATGGCGGCTACACCTTC. Its translation: CAWSVRPYGGYTF.